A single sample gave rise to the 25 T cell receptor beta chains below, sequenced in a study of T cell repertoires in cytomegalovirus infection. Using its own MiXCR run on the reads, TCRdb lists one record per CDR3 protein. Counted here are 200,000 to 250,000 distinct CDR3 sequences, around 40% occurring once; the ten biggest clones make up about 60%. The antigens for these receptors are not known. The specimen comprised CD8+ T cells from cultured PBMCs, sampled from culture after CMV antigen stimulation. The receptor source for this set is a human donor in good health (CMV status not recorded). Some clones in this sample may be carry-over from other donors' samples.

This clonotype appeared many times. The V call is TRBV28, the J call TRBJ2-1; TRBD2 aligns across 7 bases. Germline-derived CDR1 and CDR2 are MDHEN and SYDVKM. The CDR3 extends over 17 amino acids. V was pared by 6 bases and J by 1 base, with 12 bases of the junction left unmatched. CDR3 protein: CASRDLAVGVSYNEQFF. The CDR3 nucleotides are TGTGCCAGCAGAGACCTAGCGGTCGGCGTGTCCTACAATGAGCAGTTCTTC.

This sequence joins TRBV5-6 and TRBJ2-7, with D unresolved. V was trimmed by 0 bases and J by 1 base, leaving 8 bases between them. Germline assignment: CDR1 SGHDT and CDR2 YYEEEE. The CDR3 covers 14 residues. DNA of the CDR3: TGTGCCAGCAGCTTGGTGGACGGATCCTACGAGCAGTACTTC. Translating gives CASSLVDGSYEQYF.

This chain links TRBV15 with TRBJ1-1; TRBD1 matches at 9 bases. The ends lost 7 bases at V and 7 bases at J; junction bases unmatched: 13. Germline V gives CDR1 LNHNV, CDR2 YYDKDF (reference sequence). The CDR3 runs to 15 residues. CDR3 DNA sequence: TGTGCCACCACCCAAAGAGGGGACAGGGTTTTTGAAGCTTTCTTT. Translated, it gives CATTQRGDRVFEAFF.

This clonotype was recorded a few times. CDR3 bases: TGTGCCAGCAGTTACTCCCAGAGGGGGATCTATGGCTACACCTTC. It specifies CASSYSQRGIYGYTF. The rearrangement uses TRBV6-8 and TRBJ1-2; possible D gene TRBD1, 6 bases. This CDR3 region has 15 residues. Germline lookup yields CDR1 MNHGY and CDR2 SAAAGT. V lost 0 bases and J lost 4, with 12 bases in between.

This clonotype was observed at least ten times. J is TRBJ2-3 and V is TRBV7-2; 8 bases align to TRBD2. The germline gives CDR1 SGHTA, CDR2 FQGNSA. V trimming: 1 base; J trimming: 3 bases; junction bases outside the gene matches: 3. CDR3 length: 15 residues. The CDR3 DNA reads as TGTGCCAGCAGCTTAGGTCCTAGCGGGACAGATACGCAGTATTTT. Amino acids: CASSLGPSGTDTQYF.

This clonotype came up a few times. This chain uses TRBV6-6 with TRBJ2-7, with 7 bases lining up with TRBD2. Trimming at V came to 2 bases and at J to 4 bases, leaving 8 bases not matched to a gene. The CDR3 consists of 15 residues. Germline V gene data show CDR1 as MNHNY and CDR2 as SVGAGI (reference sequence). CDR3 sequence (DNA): TGTGCCAGCAGTTACGTACGTCTAGCGGCATACGAGCAGTACTTC. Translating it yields CASSYVRLAAYEQYF.

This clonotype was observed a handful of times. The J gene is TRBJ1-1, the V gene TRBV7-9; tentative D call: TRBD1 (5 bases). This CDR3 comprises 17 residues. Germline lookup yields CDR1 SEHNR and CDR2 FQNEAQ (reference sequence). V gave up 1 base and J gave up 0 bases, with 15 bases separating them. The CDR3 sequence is CASSLGVGRNMNTEAFF. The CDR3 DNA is TGTGCCAGCAGCTTAGGTGTGGGACGGAACATGAACACTGAAGCTTTCTTT.

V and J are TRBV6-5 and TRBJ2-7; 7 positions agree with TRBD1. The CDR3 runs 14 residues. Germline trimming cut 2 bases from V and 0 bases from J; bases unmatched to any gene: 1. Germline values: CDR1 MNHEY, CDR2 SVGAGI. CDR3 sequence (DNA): TGTGCCAGCAGTTACGGACAGGACTCCTACGAGCAGTACTTC. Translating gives CASSYGQDSYEQYF.

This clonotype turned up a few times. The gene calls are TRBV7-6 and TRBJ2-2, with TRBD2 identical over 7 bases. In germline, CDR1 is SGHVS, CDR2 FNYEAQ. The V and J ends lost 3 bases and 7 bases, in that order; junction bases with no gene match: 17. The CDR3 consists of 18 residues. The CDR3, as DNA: TGTGCCAGCAGCTTTGATACACTCCGGGAGGCTATCCTCGGGGAGCTGTTTTTT. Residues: CASSFDTLREAILGELFF.

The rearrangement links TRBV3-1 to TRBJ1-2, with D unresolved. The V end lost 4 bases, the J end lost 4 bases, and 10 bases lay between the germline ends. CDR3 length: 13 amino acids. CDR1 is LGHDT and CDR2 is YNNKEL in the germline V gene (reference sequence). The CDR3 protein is CASSRPSIYGYTF. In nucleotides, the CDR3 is TGTGCCAGCAGCCGCCCTTCGATCTATGGCTACACCTTC.

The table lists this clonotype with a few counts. CDR3 residues: CASSFGRVSEAFF. The CDR3 DNA is TGTGCCAGTAGTTTCGGGCGGGTTTCTGAAGCTTTCTTT. The V call is TRBV19, the J call TRBJ1-1; D unclear. The germline V gene encodes CDR1 LNHDA and CDR2 SQIVND (reference sequence). This CDR3 region has 13 residues. Trimming shortened V by 5 bases and J by 6 bases, and 13 bases separated the two germline ends.

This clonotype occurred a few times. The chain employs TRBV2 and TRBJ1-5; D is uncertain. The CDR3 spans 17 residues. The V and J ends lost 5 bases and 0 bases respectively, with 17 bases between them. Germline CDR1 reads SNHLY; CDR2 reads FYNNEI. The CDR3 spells CASSTLYEENSNQPQHF. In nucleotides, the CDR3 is TGTGCCAGCAGTACCCTTTATGAGGAGAATAGCAATCAGCCCCAGCATTTT.

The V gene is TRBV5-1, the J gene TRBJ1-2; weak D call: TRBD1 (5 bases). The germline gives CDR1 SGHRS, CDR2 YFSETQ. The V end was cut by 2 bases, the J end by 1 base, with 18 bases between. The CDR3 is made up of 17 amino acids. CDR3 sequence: CASSLTRGTGSNYGYTF. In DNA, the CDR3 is TGCGCCAGCAGCTTAACACGGGGGACCGGGAGTAACTATGGCTACACCTTC.

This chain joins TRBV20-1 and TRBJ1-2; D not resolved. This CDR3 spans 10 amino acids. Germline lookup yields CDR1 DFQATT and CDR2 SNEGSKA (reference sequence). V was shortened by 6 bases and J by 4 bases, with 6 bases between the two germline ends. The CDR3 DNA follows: TGCAGTGCCGGATCCTATGGCTACACCTTC. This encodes CSAGSYGYTF.

The CDR3 reads CASGLQRSGGANEQFF. CDR3 in DNA: TGTGCCAGCGGGCTCCAACGCAGCGGGGGGGCCAATGAGCAGTTCTTC. V gene TRBV27 combines with J gene TRBJ2-1, with TRBD2 matching 10 bases. The CDR3 runs 16 residues. From germline, CDR1 is MNHEY and CDR2 SMNVEV (reference sequence). Germline trimming cut 8 bases from V and 6 bases from J; bases unmatched to any gene: 13.

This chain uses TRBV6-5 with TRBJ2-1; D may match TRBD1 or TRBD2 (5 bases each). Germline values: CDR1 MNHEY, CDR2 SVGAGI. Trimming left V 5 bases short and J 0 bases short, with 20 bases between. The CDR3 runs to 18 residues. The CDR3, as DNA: TGTGCCAGCAGTCTTGGGACGGTGGGACCTAGCTCCTACAATGAGCAGTTCTTC. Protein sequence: CASSLGTVGPSSYNEQFF.

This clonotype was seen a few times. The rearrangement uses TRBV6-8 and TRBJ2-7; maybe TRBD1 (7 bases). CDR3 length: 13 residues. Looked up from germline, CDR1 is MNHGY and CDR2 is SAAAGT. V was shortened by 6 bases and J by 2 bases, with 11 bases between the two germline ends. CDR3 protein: CASSFRGAYEQYF. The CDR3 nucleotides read TGTGCCAGCAGCTTCAGGGGGGCCTACGAGCAGTACTTC.

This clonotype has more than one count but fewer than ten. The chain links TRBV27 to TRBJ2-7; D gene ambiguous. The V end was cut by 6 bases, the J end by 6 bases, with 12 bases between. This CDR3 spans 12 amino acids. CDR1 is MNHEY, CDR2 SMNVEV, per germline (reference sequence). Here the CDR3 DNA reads TGTGCCAGCAGATTAAGAGGTTCCGAGCAGTACTTC. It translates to CASRLRGSEQYF.

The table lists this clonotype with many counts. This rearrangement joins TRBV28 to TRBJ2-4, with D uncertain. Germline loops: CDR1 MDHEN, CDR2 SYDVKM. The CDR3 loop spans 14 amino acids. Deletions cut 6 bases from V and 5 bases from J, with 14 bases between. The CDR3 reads CASRPQTSQNIQYF. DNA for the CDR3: TGTGCCAGCAGACCCCAGACCAGCCAAAACATTCAGTACTTC.

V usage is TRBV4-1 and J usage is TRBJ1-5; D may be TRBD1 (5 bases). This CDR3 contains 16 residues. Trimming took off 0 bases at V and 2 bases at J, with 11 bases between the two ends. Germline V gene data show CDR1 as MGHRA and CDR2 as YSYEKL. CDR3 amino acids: CASSQDGGIGNQPQHF. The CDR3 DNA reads TGCGCCAGCAGCCAAGACGGGGGGATTGGCAATCAGCCCCAGCATTTT.

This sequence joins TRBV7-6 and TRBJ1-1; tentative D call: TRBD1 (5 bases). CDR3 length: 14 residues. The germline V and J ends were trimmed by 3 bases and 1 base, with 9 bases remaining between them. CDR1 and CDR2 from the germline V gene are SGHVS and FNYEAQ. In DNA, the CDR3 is TGTGCCAGCAGCTTGGTACAGGCGAACACTGAAGCTTTCTTT. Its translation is CASSLVQANTEAFF.

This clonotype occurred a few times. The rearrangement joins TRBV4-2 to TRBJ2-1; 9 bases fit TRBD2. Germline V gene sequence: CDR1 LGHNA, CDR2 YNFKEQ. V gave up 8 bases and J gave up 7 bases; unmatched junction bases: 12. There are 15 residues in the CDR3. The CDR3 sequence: CASAPGTSSRNEQFF. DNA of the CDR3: TGTGCCAGCGCCCCTGGGACTAGCAGTAGAAATGAGCAGTTCTTC.

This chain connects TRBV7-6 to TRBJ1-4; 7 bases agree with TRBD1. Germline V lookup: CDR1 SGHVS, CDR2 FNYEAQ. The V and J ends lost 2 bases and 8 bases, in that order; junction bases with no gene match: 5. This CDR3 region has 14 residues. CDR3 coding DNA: TGTGCCAGCAGCTTAAGACAGGGACGGGAAAAACTGTTTTTT. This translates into CASSLRQGREKLFF.

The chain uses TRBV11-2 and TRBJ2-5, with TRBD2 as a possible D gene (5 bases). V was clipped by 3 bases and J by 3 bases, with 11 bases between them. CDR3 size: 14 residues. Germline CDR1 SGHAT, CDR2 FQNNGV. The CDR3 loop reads CASSLTQREETQYF. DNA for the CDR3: TGTGCCAGCAGCTTGACACAGAGGGAAGAGACCCAGTACTTC.

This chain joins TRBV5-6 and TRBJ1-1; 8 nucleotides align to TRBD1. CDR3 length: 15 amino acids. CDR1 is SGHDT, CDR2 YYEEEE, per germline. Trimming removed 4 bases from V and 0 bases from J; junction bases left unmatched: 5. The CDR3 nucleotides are TGTGCCAGCAGCGCTTACAGGGGGATGAACACTGAAGCTTTCTTT. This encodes CASSAYRGMNTEAFF.